Listed here are 32 T cell receptor beta chains from one sample, sequenced in a study of metastatic and nonmetastatic thyroid tumors (dated by TCRdb to about 2020). Library construction relied on PCR. This sample was sequenced with an Illumina HiSeq 4000. The public reads were quality trimmed at Q25 with fastp and then assembled into clones with MiXCR by TCRdb, keeping productive beta chains. The sample data list about 89,000 clones, and approximately 12% of these were observed just once. The ten most abundant clones make up 7% to 9% of the sample. None of the patients had been given any treatment before thyroid surgery. Sequencing used tumor tissue. All receptors derive from a female donor with papillary thyroid cancer or a benign thyroid nodule (not recorded which). Some clones in this sample may be carry-over from other donors' samples.

This clone was seen repeatedly, ten times or more. V and J are TRBV15 and TRBJ2-2; D unclear. From germline, CDR1 is LNHNV and CDR2 YYDKDF (reference sequence). Trimming stripped 0 bases from V and 8 bases from J, with 7 bases between. The CDR3 loop spans 13 amino acids. The CDR3 DNA follows: TGTGCCACCAGCAGAGAAGGGCGGGGGGAGCTGTTTTTT. Its protein product is CATSREGRGELFF.

The chain combines TRBV5-6 with TRBJ1-2; D not resolved. The V and J ends lost 2 bases and 3 bases respectively, with 11 bases between them. The germline V gene has CDR1 SGHDT and CDR2 YYEEEE. The length of the CDR3 is 14 residues. The CDR3: CASSFPSEYYGYTF. CDR3 coding DNA: TGTGCCAGCAGCTTCCCGTCGGAATACTATGGCTACACCTTC.

This clone was seen repeatedly, ten times or more. The rearrangement links TRBV7-3 to TRBJ2-7, with D unclear. The CDR3 covers 13 residues. The germline V and J ends were trimmed by 5 bases and 4 bases, with 12 bases remaining between them. CDR1 is SGHTA, CDR2 FQGTGA, per germline. The CDR3: CASSPANGYEQYF. The CDR3 nucleotides are TGTGCCAGCAGCCCGGCCAACGGGTACGAGCAGTACTTC.

V gene TRBV7-2 combines with J gene TRBJ1-1; D uncertain. Germline V gene data show CDR1 as SGHTA and CDR2 as FQGNSA. V dropped 4 bases and J dropped 0 bases, with 6 bases sitting between them. The CDR3 is made up of 13 amino acids. The CDR3: CASSYRVNTEAFF. For the CDR3, the DNA is TGTGCCAGCAGCTATAGGGTGAACACTGAAGCTTTCTTT.

This clone was seen many times. The chain recombines TRBV28 with TRBJ1-1, with a possible D match to TRBD1 (6 bases). Between the trimmed V and J ends, which lost 6 bases and 7 bases, there was a span of 18 bases. Germline values: CDR1 MDHEN, CDR2 SYDVKM. The CDR3 loop spans 14 amino acids. Here the CDR3 DNA reads TGTGCCAGCAGGCCCCTCGGGGGCGCACTTGAAGCTTTCTTT. Translated, it gives CASRPLGGALEAFF.

Ten or more counts support this clone. The J gene is TRBJ1-1, the V gene TRBV2; possibly TRBD1 for D (6 bases). Trimming cost V 3 bases and J 11 bases, with 22 bases left between them. The CDR3 runs to 15 residues. Per germline, CDR1 SNHLY and CDR2 FYNNEI. The chain's CDR3 is CASSEEAGARFRAFF. CDR3 in DNA: TGTGCCAGCAGTGAGGAGGCAGGGGCAAGGTTTCGCGCTTTCTTT.

Comments on this clone: This may arise from a read error, as a much more abundant clone is one base away. V is TRBV28 and J is TRBJ2-7; D is unclear. The J call may be mistaken, given a closer DNA end match to TRBJ2-4. CDR1 and CDR2 from the germline V gene are MDHEN and SYDVKM. The CDR3 covers 15 residues. The CDR3 nucleotides read TGTGCCAGCAGCCGGTTAGTGGGCTCGAAAAACATTCAGTACTTC. Amino acids: CASSRLVGSKNIQYF.

About this clone itself: Since a much larger clone is just one base distant, this may be a read error. The CDR3, as DNA: TGTGCTAGTGGAGTAGGGGCACGGAATGAGCAGTTCTTC. It encodes CASGVGARNEQFF. The V gene is TRBV12-5, the J gene TRBJ2-1, with a weak D call TRBD1 (5 bases). The V end lost 6 bases, the J end lost 7 bases, and 13 bases lay between the germline ends. The CDR3 sequence is 13 residues long. CDR1 is LGHNT, CDR2 FRNRAP, per germline. The full variable domain, rest sourced from reference TRBV12-5 and TRBJ2-1, is DARVTQTPRHKVTEMGQEVTMRCQPILGHNTVFWYRQTMMQGLELLAYFRNRAPLDDSGMPKDRFSAEMPDATLATLKIQPSEPRDSAVYFCASGVGARNEQFFGPGTRLTVL.

This clone showed up just a few times. V is TRBV28 and J is TRBJ2-1, with 9 nucleotides matching TRBD2. Germline V lookup: CDR1 MDHEN, CDR2 SYDVKM. This CDR3 is 15 amino acids long. V dropped 1 base and J dropped 6; count of bases not matched to a gene: 4. The CDR3 protein is CASSLLGTSPNEQFF. The CDR3 DNA follows: TGTGCCAGCAGTTTATTAGGGACTAGCCCCAATGAGCAGTTCTTC.

This clone showed up many times. V usage is TRBV6-1 and J usage is TRBJ2-7; TRBD1 aligns across 8 bases. The ends lost 6 bases at V and 0 bases at J; junction bases unmatched: 7. CDR1 and CDR2 (germline): MNHNS, SASEGT. The CDR3 extends over 15 amino acids. The CDR3 here is CASSTTGTGSYEQYF. The DNA of the CDR3 is TGTGCCAGCAGCACTACCGGGACAGGCTCCTACGAGCAGTACTTC.

Only a few counts were recorded for this clone. A much larger clone lies one base from this, so it may be a read error. The chain joins TRBV7-9 to TRBJ2-1; no definite D call. Germline lookup yields CDR1 SEHNR and CDR2 FQNEAQ (reference sequence). CDR3 length: 13 amino acids. Trimming pared 1 base from V and 9 bases from J, leaving 10 bases between. In DNA, the CDR3 is TGTGCCAGCAGCTTAGGGAGTATAGGTGAGCAGTTCTTC. Protein sequence: CASSLGSIGEQFF.

This clone appeared a few times. Being one base from a much bigger clone, this may be a read error. The chain employs TRBV15 and TRBJ2-1; D uncertain. CDR3 length: 15 residues. CDR1 and CDR2 (germline): LNHNV, YYDKDF (reference sequence). The ends were cut back, 0 bases at V and 8 bases at J, with 14 bases in the middle. Here the CDR3 DNA reads TGTGCCACCAGCAGAGAGCGTATAGGCTCGCATGAGCAGTTCTTC. It codes for CATSRERIGSHEQFF.

This clone was recorded many times. The chain combines TRBV6-1 with TRBJ2-3; either TRBD1 or TRBD2 may supply D (5 bases each). V lost 7 bases to trimming and J lost 3 bases, with 20 bases between them. The V gene's germline CDR1 is MNHNS and CDR2 SASEGT. The CDR3 consists of 16 residues. CDR3: CASKSFRDLRTDTQYF. DNA of the CDR3: TGTGCCAGCAAGAGCTTCCGGGACCTTAGGACAGATACGCAGTATTTT.

Many counts were recorded for this clone. The chain is built from TRBV6-1 and TRBJ2-7; TRBD1 or TRBD2 may be the D gene (5 bases each). Trimming removed 3 bases at V and 3 bases at J, with 21 bases between. The CDR3 loop spans 17 amino acids. Germline values: CDR1 MNHNS, CDR2 SASEGT. Here the CDR3 reads CASSEAPALSGHYEQYF. The CDR3 region has the DNA TGTGCCAGCAGTGAGGCGCCCGCACTCTCGGGGCACTACGAGCAGTACTTC.

There are a few counts of this clone. The rearrangement links TRBV18 to TRBJ2-5; 12 nucleotides match TRBD2. V was clipped by 6 bases and J by 6 bases; unmatched bases: 8. The V gene's germline CDR1 is KGHSH and CDR2 LQKENI. The CDR3 spans 15 residues. The CDR3 DNA reads as TGTGCCAGCTCCCCGACTAGCGGGAGTCGACAGACCCAGTACTTC. Its protein is CASSPTSGSRQTQYF.

This clone was counted only a few times. This could be a read error, since a much larger clone is one nucleotide away. The CDR3 sequence is CASISTIRGEQFF. Written as DNA, the CDR3 is TGTGCCAGCATCTCGACCATAAGGGGTGAGCAGTTCTTC. This chain links TRBV7-9 with TRBJ2-1; weak D call: TRBD1 (5 bases). Trimming removed 7 bases from V and 9 bases from J, with 16 bases in between. CDR1 and CDR2 from the germline V gene are SEHNR and FQNEAQ (reference sequence). CDR3 length: 13 amino acids.

There are many counts of this clone. The J gene is TRBJ1-2, the V gene TRBV12-3 or TRBV12-4; TRBD1 agrees at 7 bases. The CDR3 contains 15 residues. After removal of 1 base from V and 5 bases from J, the junction contained 7 bases not matched to a gene. CDR3 amino acids: CASSLGGRGYYGYTF. The DNA of the CDR3 is TGTGCCAGCAGTTTAGGGGGCAGGGGGTATTATGGCTACACCTTC.

There are many counts of this clone. This chain joins TRBV10-1 and TRBJ2-3, with D perhaps matching TRBD2 (6 bases). The germline CDR1 and CDR2 sequences are WNHNN and SYGVQD (reference sequence). The V end lost 3 bases, the J end lost 2 bases, and 12 bases lay between the germline ends. The CDR3 extends over 15 amino acids. The CDR3 nucleotides read TGCGCCAGCAGTGATTCGGGACTCAACACAGATACGCAGTATTTT. Translated, it gives CASSDSGLNTDTQYF.

This clone came up many times. The chain recombines TRBV6-5 with TRBJ2-7, with a weak D call TRBD2 (7 bases). The CDR3 is made up of 18 amino acids. Deletions cut 5 bases from V and 0 bases from J, with 23 bases between. The germline V gene has CDR1 MNHEY and CDR2 SVGAGI. The CDR3 sequence: CASSTSMPGEGISYEQYF. The CDR3 nucleotides read TGTGCCAGCAGTACCTCAATGCCAGGGGAGGGTATCTCCTACGAGCAGTACTTC.

This clone occurred a few times. This sequence joins TRBV6-1 and TRBJ2-3, with 7 positions matching TRBD2. Germline-derived CDR1 and CDR2 are MNHNS and SASEGT. This CDR3 is built from 16 residues. Trimming at V came to 8 bases and at J to 2 bases, leaving 13 bases not matched to a gene. This CDR3 is CASRIFLADPTDTQYF. In DNA form, the CDR3 reads TGTGCCAGCCGCATATTTCTAGCGGACCCCACAGATACGCAGTATTTT.

This clone appeared many times. This sequence joins TRBV6-1 and TRBJ2-4; D is unresolved. The length of the CDR3 is 17 residues. V dropped 1 base and J dropped 0 bases, with 13 bases sitting between them. Per the germline V gene, CDR1 is MNHNS and CDR2 is SASEGT. As DNA, the CDR3 is TGTGCCAGCAGTGAAGGACGGAACAGTCTAGCCAAAAACATTCAGTACTTC. It specifies CASSEGRNSLAKNIQYF.

This clone has more than one count but fewer than ten. This may stem from a read error, because a much larger clone lies one nucleotide away. V usage is TRBV10-1 and J usage is TRBJ2-1; D might be TRBD2 (6 bases). Germline loops: CDR1 WNHNN, CDR2 SYGVQD (reference sequence). Trimming left V 0 bases short and J 7 bases short, with 13 bases between. The CDR3 spans 15 residues. The CDR3 here is CASSESRGRLNEQFF. The CDR3 DNA sequence: TGCGCCAGCAGTGAGTCTCGGGGGAGGTTGAATGAGCAGTTCTTC.

This clone was seen repeatedly, ten times or more. The CDR3: CASSLRTGPRGGNEQFF. In DNA, the CDR3 is TGTGCCAGCAGTCTAAGGACAGGGCCTAGAGGGGGCAATGAGCAGTTCTTC. The chain couples TRBV12-3 or TRBV12-4 to TRBJ2-1; TRBD1 aligns across 8 bases. The CDR3 consists of 17 residues. V dropped 5 bases and J dropped 6; count of bases not matched to a gene: 15.

This clone was picked up many times. The chain links TRBV6-6 to TRBJ1-4; 7 positions match TRBD1. Per the germline V gene, CDR1 is MNHNY and CDR2 is SVGAGI (reference sequence). V was pared by 3 bases and J by 4 bases, with 8 bases of the junction left unmatched. The CDR3 extends over 16 amino acids. The CDR3: CASSYLPGQSNEKLFF. The CDR3 DNA reads as TGTGCCAGCAGTTATTTACCGGGACAGAGTAATGAAAAACTGTTTTTT.

With regard to this clone: A much larger clone is a single base away; this may be a read error. The CDR3 is CASSVGSRAGELFF. CDR3 bases: TGTGCCAGTAGCGTCGGGAGTAGGGCCGGGGAGCTGTTTTTT. This rearrangement joins TRBV19 to TRBJ2-2; maybe TRBD2 (6 bases). The germline V and J ends were trimmed by 6 bases and 6 bases, with 14 bases remaining between them. The CDR3 contains 14 residues. Per germline, CDR1 LNHDA and CDR2 SQIVND (reference sequence).

The V gene is TRBV11-3, the J gene TRBJ1-2, with no clear D. This CDR3 is built from 13 residues. Germline V gives CDR1 SGHNT, CDR2 YENEEA. The V end lost 5 bases, the J end lost 12 bases, and 19 bases lay between the germline ends. The CDR3 loop reads CASSIIFSLANTF. The CDR3 DNA sequence: TGTGCCAGCAGCATAATCTTTAGTTTGGCTAACACCTTC.

This clone was observed many times. V usage is TRBV6-1 and J usage is TRBJ1-2; 10 bases map to TRBD1. Germline assignment: CDR1 MNHNS and CDR2 SASEGT. The CDR3 is made up of 14 amino acids. The ends lost 6 bases at V and 8 bases at J; junction bases unmatched: 9. The CDR3 nucleotides read TGTGCCAGCAGCCCCGGGACAGGGGCATGGGGCTACACCTTC. It yields the protein CASSPGTGAWGYTF.

This clone was detected only a few times. The chain carries TRBV4-1 and TRBJ1-5, with 7 bases matching TRBD1. The junction had 11 bases not matched to a gene; V was cut back by 8 bases and J by 7 bases. Per the germline V gene, CDR1 is MGHRA and CDR2 is YSYEKL. The CDR3 runs to 14 residues. The CDR3, as DNA: TGCGCCAGCGGGCCCGGGACAGATGGGCAGCCCCAGCATTTT. Its translation is CASGPGTDGQPQHF.

At least ten counts were recorded for this clone. This chain connects TRBV5-1 to TRBJ1-4; D remains unclear. This CDR3 is built from 17 residues. V was shortened by 0 bases and J by 7 bases, with 19 bases between the two germline ends. CDR1 is SGHRS and CDR2 is YFSETQ in the germline V gene. The DNA of the CDR3 is TGCGCCAGCAGCTTGGTATTGTCGGGAGGAGGAGGTGAAAAACTGTTTTTT. Encoded protein: CASSLVLSGGGGEKLFF. Using reference TRBV5-1 and TRBJ1-4 for the parts outside the CDR3, the full variable domain is KAGVTQTPRYLIKTRGQQVTLSCSPISGHRSVSWYQQTPGQGLQFLFEYFSETQRNKGNFPGRFSGRQFSNSRSEMNVSTLELGDSALYLCASSLVLSGGGGEKLFFGSGTQLSVL.

This clone has more than one count but fewer than ten. V is TRBV5-4 and J is TRBJ2-1, with 8 bases that match TRBD1. The CDR3 totals 16 residues. The germline CDR1 and CDR2 sequences are SGHNT and YYREEE (reference sequence). Trimming took 2 bases from V and 0 from J; bases not matched to a gene: 4. The CDR3 sequence is CASSFGQGFSYNEQFF. The CDR3 nucleotides read TGTGCCAGCAGCTTCGGACAGGGATTCTCCTACAATGAGCAGTTCTTC.

This clone was seen many times. The chain couples TRBV27 to TRBJ2-1; TRBD2 might be the D (6 bases). The CDR3 consists of 16 residues. Trimming stripped 6 bases from V and 1 base from J, with 16 bases between. The V gene's germline CDR1 is MNHEY and CDR2 SMNVEV (reference sequence). This chain's CDR3 is CASSLRRDWSYNEQFF. DNA of the CDR3: TGTGCCAGCAGCCTACGGCGGGATTGGTCCTACAATGAGCAGTTCTTC.

Note on this clone: Being one base from a much bigger clone, this may be a read error. The chain employs TRBV24-1 and TRBJ1-5, with D unclear. V dropped 5 bases and J dropped 1 base, with 11 bases sitting between them. This CDR3 is 15 amino acids long. Germline CDR1 is KGHDR and CDR2 is SFDVKD. CDR3 amino acids: CATSAGGSSNQPQHF. The CDR3 nucleotides are TGTGCCACCAGTGCAGGCGGGTCAAGCAATCAGCCCCAGCATTTT.